This T cell receptor (beta chain) was profiled in a study of control samples from healthy donors and cancer patients. Method: immunoSEQ multiplex PCR; TCRdb's copy keeps in-frame clones and lacks some. The sample includes 80,000 to 100,000 clones, 88% of them seen just once. The germline V gene has CDR1 SEHNR and CDR2 FQNEAQ (reference sequence). The CDR3 has 15 amino acids. Trimming shortened V by 3 bases and J by 1 base, and 9 bases separated the two germline ends. Specimen: blood. The gene calls are TRBV7-9 and TRBJ1-4; TRBD1 might be the D (6 bases). This TCR came from a young man in good health. CDR3 DNA: TGTGCCAGCAGCTTCACAGGGCTAACTAATGAAAAACTGTTTTTT. Its translation: CASSFTGLTNEKLFF.